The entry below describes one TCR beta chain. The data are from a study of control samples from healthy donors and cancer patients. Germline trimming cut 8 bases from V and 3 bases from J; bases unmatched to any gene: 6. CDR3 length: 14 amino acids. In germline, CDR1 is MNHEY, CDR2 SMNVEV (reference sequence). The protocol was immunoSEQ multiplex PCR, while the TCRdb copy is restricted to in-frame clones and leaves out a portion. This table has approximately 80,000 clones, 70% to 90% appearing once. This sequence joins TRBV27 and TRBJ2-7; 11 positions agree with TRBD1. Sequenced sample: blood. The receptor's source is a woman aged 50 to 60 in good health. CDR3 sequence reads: CASHPGTGGYEQYF. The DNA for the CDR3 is TGTGCCAGCCATCCCGGGACAGGGGGCTACGAGCAGTACTTC.